The 4 T cell receptor beta chains reported below all come from one sample, sequenced in a study of identical twins. TCRdb reprocessed the 5' RACE reads with MiXCR, giving one entry per CDR3 protein. The sample shows fewer than 900,000 distinct CDR3 sequences, roughly 18% of them seen only once. This same sample was also taken into another study, of T cells expressing NK-cell markers.

Sequences were obtained from PBMCs. The receptors come from a young woman in good health.

This sequence joins TRBV15 and TRBJ2-3; TRBD2 agrees at 8 bases. The CDR3 covers 18 residues. With 3 bases clipped from V and 2 bases from J, the junction kept 13 bases outside the gene matches. Germline CDR1 LNHNV, CDR2 YYDKDF (reference sequence). As DNA, the CDR3 is TGTGCCACCAGCAGGTCGACTATCCGGCGGGGGGACACAGATACGCAGTATTTT. Amino acid sequence: CATSRSTIRRGDTDTQYF. The entire variable domain, with the rest obtained from reference TRBV15 and TRBJ2-3, is as follows: DAMVIQNPRYQVTQFGKPVTLSCSQTLNHNVMYWYQQKSSQAPKLLFHYYDKDFNNEADTPDNFQSRRPNTSFCFLDIRSPGLGDTAMYLCATSRSTIRRGDTDTQYFGPGTRLTVL.

This sequence joins TRBV7-2 and TRBJ1-2; D is uncertain. Germline CDR1 is SGHTA and CDR2 is FQGNSA. The CDR3 has 13 amino acids. Trimming pared 1 base from V and 5 bases from J, leaving 8 bases between. CDR3: CASSLEWGYGYTF. In DNA, the CDR3 is TGTGCCAGCAGCTTAGAGTGGGGATATGGCTACACCTTC.

In this sample, this clonotype turned up a few times. The rearrangement links TRBV4-2 to TRBJ2-1; 9 nucleotides match TRBD2. CDR1 is LGHNA and CDR2 is YNFKEQ in the germline V gene. The CDR3 length is 19 residues. The J segment lost 3 bases and the V segment lost 1 base, leaving 13 bases of the junction unmatched. CDR3 sequence: CASSQASFGGGGDYNEQFF. Here the CDR3 DNA reads TGTGCCAGCAGCCAAGCTTCTTTTGGTGGCGGGGGGGACTACAATGAGCAGTTCTTC.

This clonotype was counted ten times or more. V gene TRBV4-2 combines with J gene TRBJ1-2; D is possibly TRBD1 (6 bases). The CDR3 length is 15 residues. Trimming left V 3 bases short and J 0 bases short, with 11 bases between. Germline loops: CDR1 LGHNA, CDR2 YNFKEQ. Here the CDR3 DNA reads TGTGCCAGCAGCCAGGAACAGGGAGCTAACTATGGCTACACCTTC. Translated, it gives CASSQEQGANYGYTF.